Given below is one T cell receptor (beta chain) in context. Its antigen is not identified. This sample is drawn from a study of cytomegalovirus exposure and HLA in healthy donors. Overall study findings and caveats: Reportedly, cytomegalovirus status was diagnosed with high sensitivity and specificity.

Germline values: CDR1 MDHEN, CDR2 SYDVKM. Unmatched junction bases numbered 7, after V lost 6 bases and J lost 1 base. The CDR3 extends over 15 amino acids. The PCR employed 60 Vbeta primers together with 13 Jbeta primers. Sequencing was performed with immunoSEQ multiplex PCR; in TCRdb, only in-frame clones are kept and a portion is missing. In the table there are under 140,000 clones, over 60% of which are singletons. The specimen was PBMCs. The receptor was isolated from a man between 25 and 39 years old in good health and CMV-seropositive. The chain employs TRBV28 and TRBJ1-1; 8 positions agree with TRBD1. The DNA for the CDR3 is TGTGCCAGCAGCTTAGCCGGGACAGGGAACACTGAAGCTTTCTTT. Translated, it gives CASSLAGTGNTEAFF.